One and the same sample provided the 9 T cell receptor beta chains below, sequenced in a study of T-cell reconstitution after alpha-beta-depleted transplantation in children. Unique molecular identifiers were incorporated into the prepared TCRbeta library. TCRdb recomputed calls from the PCR reads with MiXCR, one row per CDR3 protein. The data contain about 610,000 distinct CDR3 sequences, roughly a tenth of them singletons. Sequences were derived from PBMCs from the stem cell graft donor, sampled from the stem cell graft. Receptors were obtained from a human donor who donated a stem cell graft to a child with acute myeloid leukemia.

This clonotype was recorded many times. The chain employs TRBV5-1 and TRBJ2-3; 11 bases match TRBD2. This CDR3 region has 15 residues. Germline CDR1 SGHRS, CDR2 YFSETQ. Germline trimming cut 1 base from V and 6 bases from J; bases unmatched to any gene: 4. This chain's CDR3 is CASSLTGLAADTQYF. The CDR3 DNA is TGCGCCAGCAGCTTGACGGGACTAGCGGCCGATACGCAGTATTTT.

This sequence joins TRBV11-2 and TRBJ1-4; TRBD1 matches 11 bases. CDR3 length: 16 amino acids. The J segment lost 6 bases and the V segment lost 4 bases, leaving 7 bases of the junction unmatched. The V gene's germline CDR1 is SGHAT and CDR2 FQNNGV. The CDR3 sequence is CASSSGDRGNHEKLFF. CDR3 DNA: TGTGCCAGCAGCTCGGGGGACAGGGGGAATCATGAAAAACTGTTTTTT.

This clonotype came up many times. The chain links TRBV29-1 to TRBJ2-2, with a tentative D call TRBD2 (5 bases). Trimming cost V 7 bases and J 0 bases, with 9 bases left between them. There are 13 residues in the CDR3. CDR1 and CDR2 (germline): SQVTM, ANQGSEA. The CDR3 bases are TGCAGCGCGAGGGATCCGAACACCGGGGAGCTGTTTTTT. It yields the protein CSARDPNTGELFF.

This clonotype was counted between two and nine times. The chain carries TRBV4-3 and TRBJ1-5; 8 bases match TRBD1. The ends lost 1 base at V and 4 bases at J; junction bases unmatched: 9. The CDR3 spans 17 residues. Looked up from germline, CDR1 is LGHNA and CDR2 is YSLEER. CDR3 region: CASSQALTGVRNQPQHF. The CDR3 coding sequence is TGCGCCAGCAGCCAAGCTTTGACAGGGGTTAGGAATCAGCCCCAGCATTTT.

The chain is built from TRBV29-1 and TRBJ1-5; weak D call: TRBD1 (5 bases). Germline lookup yields CDR1 SQVTM and CDR2 ANQGSEA. The CDR3 has 14 residues. Deletions cut 5 bases from V and 3 bases from J, with 14 bases between. CDR3 amino acids: CSVIGTVFNQPQHF. The CDR3, as DNA: TGCAGCGTTATTGGGACGGTCTTCAATCAGCCCCAGCATTTT. Full variable domain (rest looked up from reference TRBV29-1 and TRBJ1-5): SAVISQKPSRDICQRGTSLTIQCQVDSQVTMMFWYRQQPGQSLTLIATANQGSEATYESGFVIDKFPISRPNLTFSTLTVSNMSPEDSSIYLCSVIGTVFNQPQHFGDGTRLSIL.

This clonotype was counted at least ten times. The chain recombines TRBV6-1 with TRBJ2-3, with unresolved D. Trimming pared 6 bases from V and 0 bases from J, leaving 10 bases between. The germline gives CDR1 MNHNS, CDR2 SASEGT. This CDR3 has 14 residues. CDR3 bases: TGTGCCAGCAGCAGATCATCTAGCACAGATACGCAGTATTTT. The encoded protein is CASSRSSSTDTQYF.

The chain uses TRBV20-1 and TRBJ2-1; D remains unclear. The V gene's germline CDR1 is DFQATT and CDR2 SNEGSKA (reference sequence). There are 8 residues in the CDR3. The CDR3 coding sequence is TGCCAGAACAATGAGCAGTTCTTC. It specifies CQNNEQFF.

This clonotype was picked up many times. This rearrangement joins TRBV15 to TRBJ2-7; D not certain. CDR1 LNHNV and CDR2 YYDKDF come from the germline V gene (reference sequence). Trimming removed 5 bases at V and 0 bases at J, with 11 bases between. The CDR3 is 14 residues long. CDR3 DNA: TGTGCCACCAGCGTAAGACTTGGCTCCTACGAGCAGTACTTC. It translates to CATSVRLGSYEQYF.

This clonotype was seen many times. This chain connects TRBV28 to TRBJ2-2; 10 nucleotides match TRBD2. The CDR3 totals 16 residues. The V gene end was trimmed by 3 bases and the J gene end by 2 bases; junction bases not matched to a gene: 3. The germline V gene has CDR1 MDHEN and CDR2 SYDVKM. CDR3 in DNA: TGTGCCAGCAGTTTCCGGACTAGCGGAAACACCGGGGAGCTGTTTTTT. It specifies CASSFRTSGNTGELFF.